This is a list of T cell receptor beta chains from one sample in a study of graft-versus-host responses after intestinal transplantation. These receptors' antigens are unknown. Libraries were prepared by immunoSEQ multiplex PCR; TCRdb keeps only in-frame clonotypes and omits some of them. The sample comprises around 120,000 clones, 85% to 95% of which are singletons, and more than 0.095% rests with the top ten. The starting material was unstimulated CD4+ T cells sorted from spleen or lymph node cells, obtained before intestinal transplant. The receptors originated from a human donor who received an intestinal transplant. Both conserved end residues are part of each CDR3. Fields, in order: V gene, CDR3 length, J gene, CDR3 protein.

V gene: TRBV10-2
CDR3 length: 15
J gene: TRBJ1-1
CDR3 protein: CASRGLGKGDTEAFF

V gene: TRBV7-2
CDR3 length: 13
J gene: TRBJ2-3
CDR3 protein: CASSHYSGEKQYF

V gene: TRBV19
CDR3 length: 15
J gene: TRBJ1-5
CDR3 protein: CASSIGGARDQPQHF

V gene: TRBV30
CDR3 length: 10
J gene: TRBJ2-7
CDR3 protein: CAWSGGEQYF

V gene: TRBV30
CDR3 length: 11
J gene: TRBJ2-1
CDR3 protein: CASHFYNEQFF

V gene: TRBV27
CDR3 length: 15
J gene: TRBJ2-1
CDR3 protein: CASSHGTSGVYEQFF

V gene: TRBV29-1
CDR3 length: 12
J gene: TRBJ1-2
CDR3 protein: CSVSDSPYGYTF

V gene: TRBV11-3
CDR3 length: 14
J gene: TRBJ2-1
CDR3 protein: CASSSSMAYNEQFF

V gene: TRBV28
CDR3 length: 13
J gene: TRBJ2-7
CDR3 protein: CASRPDKYYEQYF

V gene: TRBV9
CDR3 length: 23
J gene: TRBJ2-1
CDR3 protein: CASSGRDRAWTSGTLGLYNEQFF

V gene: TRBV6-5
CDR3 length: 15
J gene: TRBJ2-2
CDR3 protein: CASQGDRANTGELFF

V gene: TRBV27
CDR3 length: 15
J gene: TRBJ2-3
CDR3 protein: CASSTRDRETDTQYF

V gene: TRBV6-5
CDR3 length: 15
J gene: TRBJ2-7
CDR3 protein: CASSYSKLGRFEQYF

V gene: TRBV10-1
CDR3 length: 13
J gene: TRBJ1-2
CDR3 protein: CASSPSEDYGYTF

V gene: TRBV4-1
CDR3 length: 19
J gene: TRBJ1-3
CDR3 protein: CASRPIGQGPELTGNTIYF

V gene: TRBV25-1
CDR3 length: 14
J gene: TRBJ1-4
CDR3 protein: CASSFLGVKEKLFF

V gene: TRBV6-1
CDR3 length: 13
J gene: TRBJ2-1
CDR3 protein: CASSEVLRDHQFF

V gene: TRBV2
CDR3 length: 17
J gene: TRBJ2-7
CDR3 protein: CASSVEMLKREVYEQYF

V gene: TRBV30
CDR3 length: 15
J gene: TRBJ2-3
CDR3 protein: CAWSVEWLVPDTQYF

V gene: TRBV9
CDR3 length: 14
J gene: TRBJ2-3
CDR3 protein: CASSVARGADTQYF

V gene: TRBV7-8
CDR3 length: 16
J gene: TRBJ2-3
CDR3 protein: CASRILGRGGTDTQYF

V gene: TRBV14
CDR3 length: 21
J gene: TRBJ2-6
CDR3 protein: CASSQEQVRRSIPLRANVLTF

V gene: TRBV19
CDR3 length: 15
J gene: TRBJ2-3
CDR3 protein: CASSIGTGGTDTQYF

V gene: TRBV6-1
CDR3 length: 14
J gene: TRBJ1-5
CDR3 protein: CASSEVFLNQPQHF

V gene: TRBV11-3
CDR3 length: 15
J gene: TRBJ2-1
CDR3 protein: CASSLFATEYNEQFF

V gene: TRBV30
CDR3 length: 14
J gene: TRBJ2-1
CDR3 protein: CAWSGTGVNNEQFF

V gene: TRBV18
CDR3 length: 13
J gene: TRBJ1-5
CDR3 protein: CASSPQGSQPQHF

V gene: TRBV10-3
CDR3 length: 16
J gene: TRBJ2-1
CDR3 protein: CAVSDWSAGSGHEQFF

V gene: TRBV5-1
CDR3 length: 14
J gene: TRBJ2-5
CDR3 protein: CASSPGGALETQYF

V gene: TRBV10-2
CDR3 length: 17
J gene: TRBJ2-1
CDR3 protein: CASSERGAGSSYNEQFF

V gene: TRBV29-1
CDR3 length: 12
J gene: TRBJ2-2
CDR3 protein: CSHKQNTGELFF

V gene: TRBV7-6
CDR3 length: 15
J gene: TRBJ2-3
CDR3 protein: CASSLSGGGADTQYF

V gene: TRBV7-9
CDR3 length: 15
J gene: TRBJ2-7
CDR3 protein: CASTSGGSSSYEQYF

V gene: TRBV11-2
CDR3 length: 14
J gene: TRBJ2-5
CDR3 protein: CASSSLRGGETQYF

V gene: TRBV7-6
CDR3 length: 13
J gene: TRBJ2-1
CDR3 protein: CASTPLGHNEQFF

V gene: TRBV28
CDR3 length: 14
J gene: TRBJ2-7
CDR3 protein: CASSQPPGRFEQYF

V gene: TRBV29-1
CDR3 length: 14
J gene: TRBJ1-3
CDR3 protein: CSARGRGSGNTIYF

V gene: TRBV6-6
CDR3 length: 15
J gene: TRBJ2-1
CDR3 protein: CASSPGRSSYNEQFF

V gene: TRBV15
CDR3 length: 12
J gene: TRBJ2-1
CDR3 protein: CATSRSYNEQFF

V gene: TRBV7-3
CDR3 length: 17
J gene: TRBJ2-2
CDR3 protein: CASSLTTSGSSTGELFF

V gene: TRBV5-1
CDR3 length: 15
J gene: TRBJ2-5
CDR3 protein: CASSPGTQLMETQYF

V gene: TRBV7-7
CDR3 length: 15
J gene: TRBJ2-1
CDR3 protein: CASSPFQGGRNEQFF

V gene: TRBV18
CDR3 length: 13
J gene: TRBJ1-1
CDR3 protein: CASSPTLNTEAFF

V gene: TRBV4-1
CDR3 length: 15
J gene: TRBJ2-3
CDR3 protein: CASSQEGRRTDTQYF

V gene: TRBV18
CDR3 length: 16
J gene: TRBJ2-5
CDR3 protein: CASELLAGGSQETQYF

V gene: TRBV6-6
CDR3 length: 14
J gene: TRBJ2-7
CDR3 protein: CASKAAGTAYEQYF

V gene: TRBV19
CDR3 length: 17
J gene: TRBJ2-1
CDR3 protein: CASSIAPALRTVHEQFF

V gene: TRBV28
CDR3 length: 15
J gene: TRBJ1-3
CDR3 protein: CASSLPRGQGNTIYF

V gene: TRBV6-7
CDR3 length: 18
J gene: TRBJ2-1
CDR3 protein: CASSNQKGPFGSYNEQFF

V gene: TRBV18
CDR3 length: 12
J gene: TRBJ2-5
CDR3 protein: CASSPGQETQYF

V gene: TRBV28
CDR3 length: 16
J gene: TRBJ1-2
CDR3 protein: CASSPPGYAGGAENTF

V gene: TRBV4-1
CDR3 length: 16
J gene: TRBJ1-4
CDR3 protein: CASSQDRDRGREKLFF

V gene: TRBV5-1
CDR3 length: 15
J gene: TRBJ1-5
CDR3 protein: CASSLVGESGQPQHF

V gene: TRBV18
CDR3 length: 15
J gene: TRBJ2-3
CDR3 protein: CASSPGTGLTDTQYF